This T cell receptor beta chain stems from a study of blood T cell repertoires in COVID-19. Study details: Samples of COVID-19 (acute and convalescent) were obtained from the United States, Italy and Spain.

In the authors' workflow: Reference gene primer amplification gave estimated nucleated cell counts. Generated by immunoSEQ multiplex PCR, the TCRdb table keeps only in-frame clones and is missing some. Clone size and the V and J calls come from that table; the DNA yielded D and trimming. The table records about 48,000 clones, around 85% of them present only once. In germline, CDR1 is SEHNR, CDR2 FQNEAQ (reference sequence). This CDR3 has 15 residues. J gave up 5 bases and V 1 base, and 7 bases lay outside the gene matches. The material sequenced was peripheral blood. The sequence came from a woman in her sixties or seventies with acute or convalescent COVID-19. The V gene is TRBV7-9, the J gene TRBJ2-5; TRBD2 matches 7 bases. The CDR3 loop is CASSLGAGVSETQYF. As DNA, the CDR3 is TGTGCCAGCAGCTTAGGGGCGGGAGTTTCGGAGACCCAGTACTTC. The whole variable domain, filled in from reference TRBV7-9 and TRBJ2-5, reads DTGVSQNPRHKITKRGQNVTFRCDPISEHNRLYWYRQTLGQGPEFLTYFQNEAQLEKSRLLSDRFSAERPKGSFSTLEIQRTEQGDSAMYLCASSLGAGVSETQYFGPGTRLLVL.